This paragraph reports one TCR beta chain. Its target antigen remains unknown. Qualities for individual bases were not recorded, and no much larger clone is one base off. This sample is drawn from a study of T cells in Graves' hyperthyroidism and ophthalmopathy (dated by TCRdb to about 2019). About the study as a whole: Peripheral blood was sampled at the time of initial diagnosis, prior to any treatment. To identify distinguishing TCR V-J signatures, a discovery cohort of about 95 patients was used, comprising approximately 40 with Graves' ophthalmopathy and about 59 with stable Graves' hyperthyroidism. Whether ophthalmopathy could be predicted prospectively was tested in an independent validation cohort made up of fewer than 20 hyperthyroidism patients plus 17 patients who later progressed to ophthalmopathy. For training and testing, the 100 or so patients in the discovery cohort were randomly divided in a 7:3 ratio. Thyroid tissue and blood T-cell repertoires from over 5 Graves' hyperthyroidism patients were also compared in the study. After sampling, hyperthyroidism patients received methimazole starting at 30 mg daily, and ophthalmopathy patients received high-dose intravenous methylprednisolone. The paper describes TCR Vbeta CDR3 sequencing of some 130 peripheral blood samples, made up of 43 ophthalmopathy patients, 70 to 75 hyperthyroidism patients and 17 progressor patients. The investigation overall reported the following: Sample size was not statistically predetermined, and investigators were not blinded to group allocation. Ophthalmopathy was separated from stable hyperthyroidism by a 13 V-J signature model, with just over 85% sensitivity and about 81% specificity obtained in cross-validation and 80%/75% obtained in testing. In validation, progression to ophthalmopathy was predicted by the model with about 70% sensitivity and around 76% specificity, a median of about 6.4 months before onset. Blood samples also contained most of the expanded thyroid clonotypes (frequency above 0.001), which suggests that blood repertoires may reflect thyroid immune responses.

Stable Graves' hyperthyroidism was defined as no progression to ophthalmopathy during 18 months of follow-up. Hyperthyroidism patients were aged 18 to 65 years and newly diagnosed, with disease duration of less than 2 months. Any patient with an uncontrolled infection, another autoimmune disease, pregnancy or lactation was excluded. Diagnoses relied on clinical symptoms, serum thyroxine and TRAb, thyroid ultrasound and orbital computed tomography. PBMCs were isolated from 10 ml of fresh peripheral blood by Ficoll-Paque density gradient centrifugation. Total RNA was extracted using Trizol reagent, and RNA quality was assessed on an Agilent 2100 Bioanalyzer. TCR beta CDR3 regions were amplified from RNA transcripts. For the first round of RT-PCR on the TCR CDR3, the HTBI primer set was used together with the Qiagen OneStep RT-PCR kit. A second multiplex PCR round built the libraries, followed by size selection and purification. The libraries were sequenced on an Illumina HiSeq2000 using paired-end 100 bp reads. In the authors' own workflow: SOAPnuke was used to process the raw data, with reads discarded if the reads contained adapters or uncalled bases, had a mean Phred below 15, or lacked an exact constant-primer or identifier match. COPE v1.2.5 was used to merge the high-quality paired reads, and each unique nucleotide sequence was defined as a clonotype. MiTCR v1.1 was used to align clonotypes to the IMGT TRBV, TRBD and TRBJ reference segments. The analysis was restricted to V-J combinations with a frequency above 0.0001, which together covered over 99% of the repertoires. A TCS score was defined as the ratio between F50 (clonal expansion) and ExV (chaos), using BLOSUM62-based TCRdist between CDR3 peptides within each V-J. Welch's t-statistics and random forest reduced 500 to 650 V-J features to under 15, which were used in a naive Bayes classifier (R e1071). The public reads were run again by TCRdb, first through fastp at Q25 and then through MiXCR, and only productive beta chains were kept. Identical CDR3 protein sequences are pooled into one entry, listed with their most common genes and DNA. TCRdb, not the original authors, processed these V and J calls. The sample records 300,000 to 400,000 distinct CDR3 sequences, 20% to 25% of which are singletons. The ten top clones hold 50% of the sample.

Its CDR3 holds 16 amino acids, cysteine through phenylalanine. The only DNA kept is the CDR3, 48 bases in frame from the first base. V is shortened by 4 bases, J by 8 bases, and the region joining them spans 23 bases. The germline V gene (reference sequence) sets CDR1 to SEHNR and CDR2 to FQNEAQ. The sample consisted of blood. The rearranged segments are TRBV7-9 and TRBJ1-1, and perhaps TRBD1 as D gene, on 5 matching bases. The origin of this receptor is a woman in her fifties or sixties with Graves' hyperthyroidism. The CDR3 reads CASSSPGRGTGQEAFF. The DNA sequence is TGTGCCAGCAGCTCCCCAGGCCGGGGGACGGGTCAAGAAGCTTTCTTT.